This T cell receptor (beta chain) was sequenced for a study of PD-1 blockade in classical Hodgkin lymphoma (TCRdb year 2020). Describing the broader study: Nivolumab dosing was 3 mg/kg intravenously every 2 weeks, continuing until either disease progression or unacceptable toxicity. The study used TCR beta sequencing and CyTOF to define a peripheral blood immune signature of response to PD-1 blockade in classical Hodgkin lymphoma.

Genomic DNA was isolated using the Qiagen DNeasy kit from unsorted PBMCs as well as from negatively selected CD4+ and CD8+ fractions. Using primers that anneal to V and J segments, immunoSEQ multiplex PCR amplified the TCR beta CDR3 regions. Amplification bias was minimized using a synthetic immune receptor repertoire, and residual bias was removed computationally after sequencing. The paper's processing steps were these. Repertoire diversity was quantified as the Shannon entropy index using custom Python scripts. Unsorted, CD4+ and CD8+ repertoires were analyzed separately, except in combined analyses where CD4+ and CD8+ sequences were merged in silico. A clone was considered expanded if an increase in frequency of at least 2-fold after treatment relative to C1D1 was found, and a pseudocount of 0.5 was applied to clones undetected at baseline. Singleton clones were defined as clones with 0 or 1 copy at C1D1, and non-singleton clones were defined as clones with 2 or more copies. Clones expanded in unsorted samples were annotated as CD4+, CD8+ or unknown by matching protein sequences in sorted samples from the same patient. Diversity changes from C1D1 to C4D1 were tested in paired samples using Wilcoxon tests. TCRdb's version of the immuneACCESS table is confined to in-frame rearrangements and falls short of the full clone set. An unresolved V gene accounts for under half of the shortfall where checked; the remainder is of unknown origin. V, J and clone size reflect that table, while D and trimming were determined from the DNA. Across this sample there are tens of thousands of clones, with over 60% seen only once. The ten biggest clones cover around 16% of the sample.

What the authors observed across the whole study: Diversity was lower in patients who began nivolumab less than 1 year after ASCT, so these patients were left out of later analyses to avoid confounding by immune reconstitution. By C4D1, a significant rise was seen in CD4+ TCR diversity but not in CD8+ TCR diversity (p=0.0027 vs p=0.16), and the rise was most apparent among complete responders (p=0.02). Among trial patients, those achieving complete response had baseline diversity similar to that of newly diagnosed patients, while diversity was significantly lower in partial responders and progressors. Only a single clinical trial cohort was studied, and what caused the repertoire differences, possibly disease activity or prior therapy, remained undefined. Baseline TCR diversity was reported to be lower in newly diagnosed patients than in healthy donors and to be lower still in relapsed/refractory patients.

The sample's time point label is to be understood as: cycle 2 day 1 (C2D1) of nivolumab. Relapse after autologous stem cell transplantation had occurred in all trial patients, and cohorts A, B and C were distinguished by prior brentuximab vedotin exposure. The trial cohort included fewer than 60 patients with relapsed/refractory classical Hodgkin lymphoma, and each patient had a best overall response of complete response, partial response or progressive disease. In the multi-cohort phase II CheckMate 205 trial, trial patients received single-agent nivolumab. Best overall response was determined by an independent review committee according to the 2007 International Working Group response criteria. Trial PBMCs were collected immediately before nivolumab initiation (C1D1) and during therapy at cycle 2 day 1 and cycle 4 day 1. Peripheral blood was collected in 8 mL Vacutainer Cell Preparation Tubes, from which PBMCs were isolated by centrifugation and then cryopreserved.

Note on this clone: Its recognized antigen is unknown. Nothing much larger sits one base from this clone, and base qualities are not available.

From its cysteine to its phenylalanine, the CDR3 spans 14 amino acids. The entry retains the CDR3 DNA only, 42 bases that are in frame from base 1. From a lookup of the germline V gene, CDR1 and CDR2 are SGHTA and FQGTGA. V loses 5 bases, J loses 0 bases, and the germline ends lie 8 bases apart. The chain is encoded by TRBV7-3 joined to TRBJ1-3, with an unclear D gene assignment. The sequencing here drew on peripheral blood mononuclear cells (PBMCs), taken before the second cycle of nivolumab. The source is a human donor with classical Hodgkin lymphoma. Read as DNA, the sequence is TGTGCCAGCAGCCTGACTGTCTCTGGAAACACCATATATTTT. This translates into CASSLTVSGNTIYF.